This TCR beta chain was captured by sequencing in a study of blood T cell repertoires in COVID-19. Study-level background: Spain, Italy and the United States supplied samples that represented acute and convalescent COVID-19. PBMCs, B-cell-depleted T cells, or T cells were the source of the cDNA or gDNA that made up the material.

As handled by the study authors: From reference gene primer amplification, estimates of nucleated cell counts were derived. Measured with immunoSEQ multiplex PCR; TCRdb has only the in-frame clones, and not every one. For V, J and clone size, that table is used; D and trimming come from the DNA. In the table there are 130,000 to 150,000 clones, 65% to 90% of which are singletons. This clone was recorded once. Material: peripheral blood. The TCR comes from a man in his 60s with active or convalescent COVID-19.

In DNA form, the CDR3 reads TGCGCCAGCGACCTGGGGGCCCCGGCGAACACTGAAGCTTTCTTT. This codes for CASDLGAPANTEAFF. The chain couples TRBV5-1 to TRBJ1-1, with TRBD1 as a possible D gene (6 bases). This CDR3 spans 15 amino acids. CDR1 and CDR2 from the germline V gene are SGHRS and YFSETQ. The V gene lost 7 bases and the J gene lost 1 base, with 17 bases spanning the gap.